The clone carrying this T cell receptor (beta chain) has more than one count but fewer than ten. As the library was built, unique molecular identifiers were attached to individual cDNA molecules. TCRdb re-called the reads with MiXCR, one entry per CDR3 protein. The data show about 120,000 distinct CDR3 sequences, approximately 9% seen once. This entry comes from a study of human T cells and chemical hapten exposure. From germline, CDR1 is SNHLY and CDR2 FYNNEI. This CDR3 has 14 amino acids. J gave up 3 bases and V 5 bases, and 5 bases lay outside the gene matches. Total RNA was extracted from unfractionated whole blood.

The specimen sequenced was whole blood. The receptor was derived from a human donor in good health. Some clones in this sample may be carry-over from other donors' samples. This chain uses TRBV2 with TRBJ2-7, with 9 bases that match TRBD1. The CDR3 DNA reads as TGTGCCAGCAGTTGGACAGGGGCCATCTACGAGCAGTACTTC. This encodes CASSWTGAIYEQYF.